This T cell receptor (beta chain) was sequenced for a study of blood T cell repertoires in COVID-19. The CDR3 is 16 amino acids. Trimming at V came to 5 bases and at J to 1 base, leaving 5 bases not matched to a gene. CDR1 is MDHEN, CDR2 SYDVKM, per germline. In the original analysis: It was from reference gene primer amplification that nucleated cell counts were estimated. The protocol was immunoSEQ multiplex PCR, while the TCRdb copy is restricted to in-frame clones and leaves out a portion. V and J calls and clone size are those listed in that table; D and trimming were worked out from the DNA. The table has approximately 100,000 clones, over 75% seen once.

The source material was peripheral blood. This chain joins TRBV28 and TRBJ2-7, with 13 bases that match TRBD2. The receptor was derived from a woman aged 80 or older with acute or convalescent COVID-19. The CDR3 reads CASSPGLAGASYEQYF. DNA of the CDR3: TGTGCCAGCAGTCCCGGACTAGCGGGGGCATCCTACGAGCAGTACTTC.